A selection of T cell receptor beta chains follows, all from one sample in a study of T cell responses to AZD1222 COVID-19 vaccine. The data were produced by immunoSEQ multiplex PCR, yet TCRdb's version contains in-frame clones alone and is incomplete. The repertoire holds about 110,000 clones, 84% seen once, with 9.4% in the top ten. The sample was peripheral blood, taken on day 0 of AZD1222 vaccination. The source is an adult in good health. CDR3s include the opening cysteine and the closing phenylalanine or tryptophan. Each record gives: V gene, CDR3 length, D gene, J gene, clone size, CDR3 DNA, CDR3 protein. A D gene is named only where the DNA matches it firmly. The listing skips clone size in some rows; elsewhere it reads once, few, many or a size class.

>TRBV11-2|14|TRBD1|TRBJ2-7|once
TGTGCCAGCAGTCCTCCGGGACAGAGCTACGAGCAGTACTTC
CASSPPGQSYEQYF
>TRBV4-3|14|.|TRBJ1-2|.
TGCGCCAGCAGCCAAGAAAGGGGCTCATCCGGCTACACCTTC
CASSQERGSSGYTF
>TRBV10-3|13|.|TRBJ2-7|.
TGTGCCATCAGTGAGACTAACGGATACGAGCAGTACTTC
CAISETNGYEQYF
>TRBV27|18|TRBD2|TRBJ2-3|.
TGTGCCAGCAGTTTATATAGCGGGAGGGCCGGAAGCACAGATACGCAGTATTTT
CASSLYSGRAGSTDTQYF
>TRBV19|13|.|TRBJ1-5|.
TGTGCCAGTCAAGACCGTCCGGGACAGCCCCAGCATTTT
CASQDRPGQPQHF
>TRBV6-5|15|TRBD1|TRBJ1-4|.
TGTGCCAGCAGAGACGCGAGGACAGGGAATGAAAAACTGTTTTTT
CASRDARTGNEKLFF
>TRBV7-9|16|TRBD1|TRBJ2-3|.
TGTGCCAGCAGCTATGGACAGGGTATAAGGGAGGATACGCAGTATTTT
CASSYGQGIREDTQYF
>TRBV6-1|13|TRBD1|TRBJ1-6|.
TGTGCCAGCAGTGAAACAGGGGATTCACCCCTCCACTTT
CASSETGDSPLHF
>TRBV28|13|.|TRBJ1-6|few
TGTGCCAGCAGTTTCTTGAGAGCGGCACCCCTCCACTTT
CASSFLRAAPLHF
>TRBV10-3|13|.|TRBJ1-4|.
TGTGCCATCAGTGAGTGGGGGGAGGAAAAACTGTTTTTT
CAISEWGEEKLFF
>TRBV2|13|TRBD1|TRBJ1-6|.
TGTGCCAGCACACGCCAGGGGGCAACTCACCTCCACTTT
CASTRQGATHLHF
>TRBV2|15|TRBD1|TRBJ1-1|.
TGTGCCAGCAGTGGCCCCGGGACAGTGAACACTGAAGCTTTCTTT
CASSGPGTVNTEAFF
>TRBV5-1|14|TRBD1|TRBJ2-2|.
TGCGCCAGCCGGACAGGGTTAACACCCGGGGAGCTGTTTTTT
CASRTGLTPGELFF
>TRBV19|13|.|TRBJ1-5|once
TGTGCCAGTAGTATCACGAGCAATCAGCCCCAGCATTTT
CASSITSNQPQHF
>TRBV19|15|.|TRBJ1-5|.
TGTGCCAGTAGTATATGGATGGGTTCGAGTCAGCCCCAGCATTTT
CASSIWMGSSQPQHF
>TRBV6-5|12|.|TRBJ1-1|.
TGTGCCAGCAGTTCGTCATCCCCTGAAGCTTTCTTT
CASSSSSPEAFF
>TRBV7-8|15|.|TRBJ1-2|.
TGTGCCAGCAGCTTGGGTCTGGACAGCTACTATGGCTACACCTTC
CASSLGLDSYYGYTF
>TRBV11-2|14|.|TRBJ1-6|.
TGTGCCAGCAGCCTCTCCTCCGGGAATTCACCCCTCCACTTT
CASSLSSGNSPLHF
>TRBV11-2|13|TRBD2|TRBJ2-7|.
TGTGCCAGCAACCGAGCGGGAGGGGACGAGCAGTACTTC
CASNRAGGDEQYF
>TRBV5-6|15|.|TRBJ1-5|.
TGTGCCAGCAGCCCCTCAGGGGTTAGCAATCAGCCCCAGCATTTT
CASSPSGVSNQPQHF
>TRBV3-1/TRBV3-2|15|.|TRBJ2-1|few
TGTGCCAGCAGCCACAGTAATAGTAAGCGCAATGAGCAGTTCTTC
CASSHSNSKRNEQFF
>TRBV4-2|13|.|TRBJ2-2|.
TGTGCCAGCAGCCAAGATCGGACCGGGGAGCTGTTTTTT
CASSQDRTGELFF
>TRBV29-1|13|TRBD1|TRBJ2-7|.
TGCAGCGTTCGGGGACAGGGTGGTTACGAGCAGTACTTC
CSVRGQGGYEQYF
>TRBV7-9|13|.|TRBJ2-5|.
TGTGCCAGCACCATTCCTAATATAGAGACCCAGTACTTC
CASTIPNIETQYF
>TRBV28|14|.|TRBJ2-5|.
TGTGCCAGCAGGACCGAGACAGTTACTACGACCCAGTACTTC
CASRTETVTTTQYF
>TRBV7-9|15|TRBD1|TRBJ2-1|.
TGTGCCAGCAGCTTGGGGACAGGGCTTGTCAATGAGCAGTTCTTC
CASSLGTGLVNEQFF
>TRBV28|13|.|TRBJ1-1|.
TGTGCCAGCAGTTATCAGGGCGGCACTGAAGCTTTCTTT
CASSYQGGTEAFF
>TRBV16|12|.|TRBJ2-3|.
TGTGCCAGCAGCCACAAGGCAGATACGCAGTATTTT
CASSHKADTQYF
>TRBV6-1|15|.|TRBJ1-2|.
TGTGCCAGCAGTGAAAGCGATGGGGGATACTATGGCTACACCTTC
CASSESDGGYYGYTF
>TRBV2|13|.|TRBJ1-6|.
TGTGCCAGCAGTCCCCAAGTAAGGGAACCCCTCCACTTT
CASSPQVREPLHF
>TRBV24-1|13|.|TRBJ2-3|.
TGTGCCACCGCCACCAGACTCGGGCGTACGCAGTATTTT
CATATRLGRTQYF
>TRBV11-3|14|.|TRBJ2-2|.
TGTGCCAGCAGCTTACGCGGGATGGACGGGGAGCTGTTTTTT
CASSLRGMDGELFF
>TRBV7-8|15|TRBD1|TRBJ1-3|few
TGTGCCAGCAGACCTACAGGGGGAAAAGGAAACACCATATATTTT
CASRPTGGKGNTIYF
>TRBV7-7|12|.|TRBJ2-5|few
TGTGCTAGCGCCAACGACCAAGAGACCCAGTACTTC
CASANDQETQYF
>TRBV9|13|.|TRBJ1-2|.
TGTGCCAGCAGCGTGACGGAGACCTATGGCTACACCTTC
CASSVTETYGYTF
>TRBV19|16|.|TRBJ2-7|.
TGTGCCAGTAGTATAGTCGGGACCCAATATTACTACGAGCAGTACTTC
CASSIVGTQYYYEQYF
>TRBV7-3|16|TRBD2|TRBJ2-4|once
TGTGCCAGCAGCACTGGACTAGCGGGAGGTGGGAACATTCAGTACTTC
CASSTGLAGGGNIQYF
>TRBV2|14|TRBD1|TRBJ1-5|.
TGTGCCAGCACCAGACAGGGGACGGGTCAGCCCCAGCATTTT
CASTRQGTGQPQHF
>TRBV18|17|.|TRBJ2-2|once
TGTGCCAGCTCACCCCCAGCAGGGTATGGTTCCACCGGGGAGCTGTTTTTT
CASSPPAGYGSTGELFF
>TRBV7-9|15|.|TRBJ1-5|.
TGTGCCAGCAGCAAAGACGGTTGGAGCAATCAGCCCCAGCATTTT
CASSKDGWSNQPQHF
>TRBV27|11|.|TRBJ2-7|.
TGTGCCAGCAACCGAGGGGACGAGCAGTACTTC
CASNRGDEQYF
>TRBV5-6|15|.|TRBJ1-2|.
TGTGCCAGCAGGTCCCCGGGACGGATAAACTATGGCTACACCTTC
CASRSPGRINYGYTF
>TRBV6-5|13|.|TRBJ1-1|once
TGTGCCAGCAGGTCCGTCCAGAGCACTGAAGCTTTCTTT
CASRSVQSTEAFF
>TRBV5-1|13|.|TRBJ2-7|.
TGCGCCAGCAGCTTTTCCCTCCTTTACGAGCAGTACTTC
CASSFSLLYEQYF
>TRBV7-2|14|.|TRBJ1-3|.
TGTGCCAGCAGCCCCCCTTTATTTGGAAACACCATATATTTT
CASSPPLFGNTIYF
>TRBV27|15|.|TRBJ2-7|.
TGTGCCAGCACCCGACGGGGACTCATCTCCTACGAGCAGTACTTC
CASTRRGLISYEQYF
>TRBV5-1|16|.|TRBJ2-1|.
TGCGCCAGCAGGGACTCCTCGGGAAAATCCTACAATGAGCAGTTCTTC
CASRDSSGKSYNEQFF
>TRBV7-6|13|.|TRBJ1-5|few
TGTGCCAGCAGCGAGGGTAGCAATCAGCCCCAGCATTTT
CASSEGSNQPQHF